The 12 T cell receptor beta chains presented below share a single source sample, sequenced in a study of CD8 T cells in Susac syndrome. RNA amounts of about 0.5 to 1 ug underwent reverse transcription with random hexamers. Each CDR3 protein gets one entry after TCRdb re-called the immunoSEQ multiplex PCR reads with MiXCR. Of 100,000 to 110,000 distinct CDR3 sequences in the sample, around 96% were seen once. The sample was CD8+ T cells from PBMCs. All receptors derive from a human donor with Susac syndrome.

This sequence joins TRBV3-1 and TRBJ1-2; TRBD1 agrees at 11 bases. V shed 4 bases and J 6 bases; nucleotides not matched to a gene: 1. Germline V gives CDR1 LGHDT, CDR2 YNNKEL (reference sequence). This CDR3 spans 13 amino acids. The DNA of the CDR3 is TGTGCCAGCAGCCGGACAGGGGGCGATGGCTACACCTTC. Its protein product is CASSRTGGDGYTF.

This rearrangement joins TRBV5-4 to TRBJ2-1; the match to TRBD2 covers 9 bases. CDR3 size: 17 residues. Germline V lookup: CDR1 SGHNT, CDR2 YYREEE (reference sequence). With 0 bases clipped from V and 3 bases from J, the junction kept 7 bases outside the gene matches. The CDR3 DNA sequence: TGTGCCAGCAGCTTGGATCCAGCGGGGGGAATCTACAATGAGCAGTTCTTC. This codes for CASSLDPAGGIYNEQFF.

The J gene is TRBJ2-3, the V gene TRBV5-6, with D perhaps TRBD2 (6 bases). Germline lookup yields CDR1 SGHDT and CDR2 YYEEEE. V shed 0 bases and J shed 1 base, with 12 bases lying between them. The CDR3 loop spans 16 amino acids. The CDR3 protein is CASSLEEGFRTDTQYF. CDR3 bases: TGTGCCAGCAGCTTGGAGGAGGGATTCCGCACAGATACGCAGTATTTT.

This sequence joins TRBV6-2 or TRBV6-3 and TRBJ2-1; D perhaps matches TRBD2 (6 bases). The CDR3 has 16 amino acids. V lost 2 bases and J 5 bases, leaving 16 bases between the germline ends. Germline V gene data show CDR1 as MNHEY and CDR2 as SVGEGT. The CDR3 region has the DNA TGTGCCAGCAGTTACAGGGAAACGGGACTCCACAATGAGCAGTTCTTC. Protein product: CASSYRETGLHNEQFF.

The rearrangement joins TRBV9 to TRBJ2-7; possible D gene TRBD2, 7 bases. Germline loops: CDR1 SGDLS, CDR2 YYNGEE. Trimming took off 0 bases at V and 2 bases at J, with 12 bases between the two ends. The CDR3 is 15 residues long. CDR3 coding DNA: TGTGCCAGCAGCGTAGGAGGGGGGGAGGCCTACGAGCAGTACTTC. Translating it yields CASSVGGGEAYEQYF.

The V and J genes are TRBV29-1 and TRBJ2-5; D ambiguous. Trimming took off 0 bases at V and 2 bases at J, with 7 bases between the two ends. Germline V gives CDR1 SQVTM, CDR2 ANQGSEA. The CDR3 covers 13 residues. The CDR3 protein is CSVEDLRQETQYF. The CDR3 DNA follows: TGCAGCGTTGAAGATCTGAGGCAAGAGACCCAGTACTTC. Full variable domain (rest looked up from reference TRBV29-1 and TRBJ2-5): SAVISQKPSRDICQRGTSLTIQCQVDSQVTMMFWYRQQPGQSLTLIATANQGSEATYESGFVIDKFPISRPNLTFSTLTVSNMSPEDSSIYLCSVEDLRQETQYFGPGTRLLVL.

This clonotype was counted a single time. The V and J genes are TRBV6-2 or TRBV6-3 and TRBJ2-1; D is undetermined. Germline CDR1 and CDR2: MNHEY and SVGEGT. This CDR3 is 16 amino acids long. V lost 6 bases and J 0 bases, leaving 15 bases between the germline ends. In nucleotides, the CDR3 is TGTGCCAGCAGCACCACCGGGCTACCCTCCTACAATGAGCAGTTCTTC. This sequence encodes CASSTTGLPSYNEQFF.

This sequence joins TRBV18 and TRBJ2-7, with a possible D match to TRBD2 (5 bases). The V end was cut by 0 bases, the J end by 2 bases, with 5 bases between. Germline V lookup: CDR1 KGHSH, CDR2 LQKENI. The CDR3 is made up of 13 amino acids. The CDR3 spells CASSPPGAYEQYF. DNA for the CDR3: TGTGCCAGCTCACCACCCGGGGCCTACGAGCAGTACTTC.

The chain employs TRBV20-1 and TRBJ2-7; 10 bases agree with TRBD1. The CDR3 contains 13 residues. Trimming at V came to 6 bases and at J to 5 bases, leaving 7 bases not matched to a gene. Germline V gene lookup returns CDR1 DFQATT and CDR2 SNEGSKA (reference sequence). CDR3 protein: CSATRDRGHEQYF. CDR3 in DNA: TGCAGTGCGACCCGGGACAGGGGACACGAGCAGTACTTC.

J is TRBJ2-1 and V is TRBV18, with a weak D call TRBD1 (6 bases). The CDR3 runs to 15 residues. The germline V gene has CDR1 KGHSH and CDR2 LQKENI. Trimming took 4 bases from V and 0 from J, leaving 10 bases between them. CDR3: CASSLDSSSYNEQFF. The DNA of the CDR3 is TGTGCCAGCTCACTGGACAGCAGCTCCTACAATGAGCAGTTCTTC.

The rearrangement links TRBV29-1 to TRBJ2-1; D might be TRBD1 or TRBD2, each matching 5 bases. Trimming removed 6 bases from V and 3 bases from J, with 18 bases in between. The CDR3 has 15 amino acids. Germline lookup yields CDR1 SQVTM and CDR2 ANQGSEA. The chain's CDR3 is CSVRAPGRSYNEQFF. In DNA, the CDR3 is TGCAGCGTCCGCGCGCCGGGACGGAGCTACAATGAGCAGTTCTTC.

V usage is TRBV6-5 and J usage is TRBJ2-2; D is perhaps TRBD1 (6 bases). This CDR3 has 15 residues. V was cut by 0 bases and J by 6 bases, with 11 bases left in between. Germline CDR1 is MNHEY and CDR2 is SVGAGI. The CDR3 sequence is CASSYSRGEPGELFF. CDR3 nucleotides: TGTGCCAGCAGTTACTCCAGGGGAGAACCCGGGGAGCTGTTTTTT.